Each of the 12 T cell receptor beta chains below was sequenced from the same sample in a study of ipilimumab plus nivolumab after autologous stem cell transplantation. Assay: immunoSEQ multiplex PCR; the TCRdb copy retains only in-frame clones and omits some. The profile covers 37,000 or so clones, with around 92% appearing a single time and 0.75% to 1% taken by the ten largest. Sequenced material: PBMCs, taken in a trial of ipilimumab plus nivolumab as post-transplant consolidation. Receptors were obtained from a male donor with multiple myeloma.

CDR3 in DNA: TGTGCCAGCAGCTTAGCGGGGGGCTTCAGCAATCAGCCCCAGCATTTT. Protein product: CASSLAGGFSNQPQHF. This sequence joins TRBV7-8 and TRBJ1-5; D perhaps matches TRBD1 (6 bases). V was shortened by 0 bases and J by 1 base, with 10 bases between the two germline ends. CDR3 length equals 16 residues. The germline gives CDR1 SGHVS, CDR2 FQNEAQ.

The chain combines TRBV4-2 with TRBJ2-2, with D possibly being TRBD1 (5 bases). The CDR3 contains 15 residues. Trimming removed 0 bases at V and 5 bases at J, with 10 bases between. Germline V gives CDR1 LGHNA, CDR2 YNFKEQ. The CDR3: CASSQDLAGTGELFF. The CDR3 DNA sequence: TGTGCCAGCAGCCAAGATCTGGCAGGGACCGGGGAGCTGTTTTTT.

This chain joins TRBV29-1 and TRBJ2-7, with 11 positions matching TRBD2. The V gene end was trimmed by 5 bases and the J gene end by 0 bases; junction bases not matched to a gene: 3. Germline CDR1 is SQVTM and CDR2 is ANQGSEA. The CDR3 contains 14 residues. The CDR3 DNA sequence: TGCAGCGTTAAAGGGACTAGCGGCTCCTACGAGCAGTACTTC. Translation gives CSVKGTSGSYEQYF.

This sequence joins TRBV5-8 and TRBJ2-2; perhaps TRBD2 as D (7 bases). V lost 2 bases and J lost 3, with 17 bases in between. The CDR3 runs to 17 residues. Germline CDR1 and CDR2: SGHTS and YDEGEE. CDR3 sequence reads: CASSFRLGGADTGELFF. CDR3 DNA sequence: TGTGCCAGCAGCTTTCGACTTGGGGGGGCAGACACCGGGGAGCTGTTTTTT.

The chain has TRBV5-1 and TRBJ1-3, with a tentative D call TRBD1 (6 bases). CDR1 SGHRS and CDR2 YFSETQ come from the germline V gene. There are 16 residues in the CDR3. Trimming pared 3 bases from V and 0 bases from J, leaving 13 bases between. The CDR3 bases are TGCGCCAGCAGCTCTTCAACAGGGCTCTCTGGAAACACCATATATTTT. As protein: CASSSSTGLSGNTIYF. The full variable domain, completed using reference TRBV5-1 and TRBJ1-3, is KAGVTQTPRYLIKTRGQQVTLSCSPISGHRSVSWYQQTPGQGLQFLFEYFSETQRNKGNFPGRFSGRQFSNSRSEMNVSTLELGDSALYLCASSSSTGLSGNTIYFGEGSWLTVV.

The V and J genes are TRBV7-9 and TRBJ2-1; D possibly uses TRBD1 or TRBD2 (6 bases each). Germline values: CDR1 SEHNR, CDR2 FQNEAQ (reference sequence). CDR3 length equals 15 residues. V was cut by 5 bases and J by 0 bases, with 11 bases left in between. CDR3: CASSRGTSSYNEQFF. The CDR3 DNA sequence: TGTGCCAGCAGCCGCGGGACAAGCTCCTACAATGAGCAGTTCTTC.

The chain links TRBV28 to TRBJ1-3; D gene uncertain. The CDR3 consists of 12 residues. Germline loops: CDR1 MDHEN, CDR2 SYDVKM. V gave up 6 bases and J gave up 0 bases, with 3 bases separating them. This CDR3 is CASSYSGNTIYF. In DNA form, the CDR3 reads TGTGCCAGCAGCTACTCTGGAAACACCATATATTTT. The entire variable domain, with the rest obtained from reference TRBV28 and TRBJ1-3, is as follows: DVKVTQSSRYLVKRTGEKVFLECVQDMDHENMFWYRQDPGLGLRLIYFSYDVKMKEKGDIPEGYSVSREKKERFSLILESASTNQTSMYLCASSYSGNTIYFGEGSWLTVV.

The gene calls are TRBV5-6 and TRBJ2-2, with TRBD1 identical over 7 bases. The CDR3 extends over 14 amino acids. J gave up 4 bases and V 4 bases, and 4 bases lay outside the gene matches. Per the germline V gene, CDR1 is SGHDT and CDR2 is YYEEEE. The CDR3 sequence is CASSTTGFTGELFF. The CDR3, as DNA: TGTGCCAGCAGCACGACAGGGTTCACCGGGGAGCTGTTTTTT.

This chain links TRBV18 with TRBJ2-1; 8 bases line up with TRBD2. V lost 3 bases and J lost 5; bases outside the gene matches: 6. The CDR3 runs to 15 residues. From germline, CDR1 is KGHSH and CDR2 LQKENI. This chain's CDR3 is CASSPAGGPHNEQFF. CDR3 nucleotide sequence: TGTGCCAGCTCACCTGCGGGGGGCCCCCACAATGAGCAGTTCTTC.

The gene calls are TRBV30 and TRBJ1-6, with no clear D. From germline, CDR1 is GTSNPN and CDR2 SVGIG (reference sequence). This CDR3 has 11 amino acids. V was cut by 7 bases and J by 7 bases, with 8 bases left in between. The chain's CDR3 is CAYQRNSPLHF. CDR3 bases: TGTGCCTACCAACGGAATTCACCCCTCCACTTT.

This clone was observed once. This rearrangement joins TRBV7-8 to TRBJ1-2; 11 bases agree with TRBD1. This CDR3 comprises 16 residues. J was trimmed by 7 bases and V by 3 bases; bases with no gene match: 10. Per germline, CDR1 SGHVS and CDR2 FQNEAQ. The CDR3 is CASSLGNRDRGGGYTF. The CDR3 bases are TGTGCCAGCAGCTTGGGGAACCGGGACAGGGGGGGTGGCTACACCTTC.

The chain recombines TRBV7-3 with TRBJ2-1; 8 positions agree with TRBD1. After removal of 5 bases from V and 8 bases from J, the junction contained 8 bases not matched to a gene. CDR1 is SGHTA and CDR2 is FQGTGA in the germline V gene. The CDR3 is 14 amino acids. The CDR3 nucleotides read TGTGCCAGCAGCCCCGGGACAGGTAGGGATGAGCAGTTCTTC. It encodes CASSPGTGRDEQFF.